This is a list of T cell receptor beta chains from one sample in a study of shared clonotypes between healthy human individuals. Sequencing was performed with immunoSEQ multiplex PCR; in TCRdb, only in-frame clones are kept and a portion is missing. The sample consists of about 600,000 clones, less than 98% of them appearing once. The sample was naive CD4+ T cells sorted from blood. These receptors all stem from a woman in her twenties or thirties in good health. CDR3s leave out the opening cysteine and the closing phenylalanine or tryptophan. The order of the fields is V gene, CDR3 protein.

V: TRBV7-9; CDR3: ASSLFGADTEAF
V: TRBV4-1; CDR3: ASSQTLPGGEQF
V: TRBV6-6; CDR3: ASLPDSGGNQPQH
V: TRBV28; CDR3: ASSQQGYEQY
V: TRBV27; CDR3: ASRPGQAYSYEQY
V: TRBV5-1; CDR3: ASSPGTNSYEQY
V: TRBV6-6; CDR3: ASSSVWGNTEAF
V: TRBV27; CDR3: ASGGHRNTGELF
V: TRBV6-5; CDR3: ASSYTRDSYEQY
V: TRBV29-1; CDR3: SVESAGGDPSGYNEQF
V: TRBV6-1; CDR3: ASSTGIEQF
V: TRBV6-5; CDR3: ASSYLAGARGYEQY
V: TRBV27; CDR3: ASSGPSQETQY
V: TRBV5-8; CDR3: ASSLGKLAGVDEQF
V: TRBV7-6; CDR3: ASSFGTVLETQY
V: TRBV29-1; CDR3: SVEPRTVRGTDTQY
V: TRBV5-1; CDR3: ASSLVRGSYEQY
V: TRBV6-5; CDR3: ASSYRPSGDNEQF
V: TRBV5-6; CDR3: ASSSGQGAGETQY
V: TRBV6-5; CDR3: ASSYSVGTLYPMF
V: TRBV28; CDR3: ASSLGGGPRSNQPQH
V: TRBV19; CDR3: ASSISRVGTGELF
V: TRBV11-2; CDR3: ASSLPSVGVGELF
V: TRBV11-1; CDR3: ASSRRANTGELF
V: TRBV7-8; CDR3: ASSLGSGGGTDTQY
V: TRBV28; CDR3: ASSLPWTVSGANVLT
V: TRBV27; CDR3: ASKGGAGRADTQY
V: TRBV2; CDR3: ASRQGEIYEQY
V: TRBV19; CDR3: ASKGQGVPYEQY
V: TRBV28; CDR3: ASSLSGAPL
V: TRBV7-9; CDR3: ASSLGVGLLSSTDTQY
V: TRBV28; CDR3: ASGRSGRGNNEQF
V: TRBV6-5; CDR3: ASRTGREETQY
V: TRBV19; CDR3: ASSIETGVTGELF
V: TRBV27; CDR3: ATNRDRGHPGANVLT
V: TRBV6-5; CDR3: ASRTTGGENIQY
V: TRBV5-4; CDR3: ASSPPGQNTEAF
V: TRBV11-3; CDR3: ASSSRQGDTEAF
V: TRBV7-9; CDR3: ASSQQNLVSTDTQY
V: TRBV5-1; CDR3: ASSLGQGTSDTQY
V: TRBV7-2; CDR3: ASSLVRDSYEQY
V: TRBV28; CDR3: ACSQYRIYYT
V: TRBV9; CDR3: ASSVIRQGAHGYT
V: TRBV9; CDR3: ASSVALVGNSPLH
V: TRBV27; CDR3: ASRHDRASNSPLH
V: TRBV11-2; CDR3: ASSSTKGQLGYT
V: TRBV9; CDR3: ASSVGTDTDTQY
V: TRBV6-5; CDR3: ASRPDRGNQPQH
V: TRBV30; CDR3: AWSHSPSSYEQY
V: TRBV14; CDR3: ASSRVQGNTEAF
V: TRBV28; CDR3: ASSLGGPAYYYEQY